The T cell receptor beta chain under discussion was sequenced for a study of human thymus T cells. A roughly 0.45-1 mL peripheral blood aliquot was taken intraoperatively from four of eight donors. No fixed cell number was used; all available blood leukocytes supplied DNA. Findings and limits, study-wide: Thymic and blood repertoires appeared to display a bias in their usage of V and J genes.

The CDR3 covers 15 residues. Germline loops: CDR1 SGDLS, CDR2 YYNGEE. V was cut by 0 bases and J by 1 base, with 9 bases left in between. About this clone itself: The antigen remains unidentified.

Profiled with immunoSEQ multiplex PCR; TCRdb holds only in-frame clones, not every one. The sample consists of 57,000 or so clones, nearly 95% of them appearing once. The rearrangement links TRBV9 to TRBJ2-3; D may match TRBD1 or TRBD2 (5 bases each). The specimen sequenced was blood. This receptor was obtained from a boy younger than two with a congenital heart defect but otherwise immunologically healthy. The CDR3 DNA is TGTGCCAGCAGCGTAGGAGGGGTTCGCACAGATACGCAGTATTTT. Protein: CASSVGGVRTDTQYF.